These 32 T cell receptor beta chains came from one sample sequenced in a study of control samples from healthy donors and cancer patients. The method was immunoSEQ multiplex PCR; TCRdb's version includes in-frame clones alone and lacks a portion of them. The repertoire holds around 94,000 clones, with 85% to 95% as singletons. Specimen: blood. The receptors were gathered from a woman under 40 in good health.

This chain connects TRBV5-1 to TRBJ2-7, with a possible D match to TRBD2 (6 bases). Per the germline V gene, CDR1 is SGHRS and CDR2 is YFSETQ. Deletions cut 3 bases from V and 5 bases from J, with 15 bases between. The CDR3 has 14 amino acids. The CDR3 DNA is TGCGCCAGCAGCTCGGGACTCTTGAACCACGAGCAGTACTTC. Amino acids: CASSSGLLNHEQYF.

The rearrangement links TRBV7-9 to TRBJ1-2, with 7 bases matching TRBD1. V dropped 1 base and J dropped 4; count of bases not matched to a gene: 3. The length of the CDR3 is 14 residues. Looked up from germline, CDR1 is SEHNR and CDR2 is FQNEAQ (reference sequence). The CDR3 region is CASSLEGTAYGYTF. DNA for the CDR3: TGTGCCAGCAGCTTAGAGGGGACAGCCTATGGCTACACCTTC.

For the CDR3, the DNA is TGTGCCAGTAGTGATCACGACAGGTATAATTCACCCCTCCACTTT. It codes for CASSDHDRYNSPLHF. The chain couples TRBV19 to TRBJ1-6; perhaps TRBD1 as D (6 bases). The CDR3 consists of 15 residues. Deletions cut 5 bases from V and 4 bases from J, with 12 bases between. Germline V gene sequence: CDR1 LNHDA, CDR2 SQIVND (reference sequence).

This chain uses TRBV7-9 with TRBJ2-5; D tentatively reads TRBD1 or TRBD2 (6 bases each). The V gene's germline CDR1 is SEHNR and CDR2 FQNEAQ (reference sequence). CDR3 length: 15 residues. Trimming took 8 bases from V and 4 from J, leaving 20 bases between them. CDR3 in DNA: TGTGCCAGCTCCTCATACAAGGGGGACTTAGAGACCCAGTACTTC. This sequence encodes CASSSYKGDLETQYF.

The chain couples TRBV30 to TRBJ1-2, with TRBD1 matching 7 bases. This CDR3 is built from 16 residues. The germline CDR1 and CDR2 sequences are GTSNPN and SVGIG (reference sequence). Trimming cost V 0 bases and J 0 bases; bases outside gene matches: 7. For the CDR3, the DNA is TGTGCCTGGAGTGTAAAGGGAGGACAGGCTAACTATGGCTACACCTTC. Its translation is CAWSVKGGQANYGYTF.

The chain recombines TRBV5-4 with TRBJ2-3, with D maybe TRBD2 (6 bases). The germline gives CDR1 SGHNT, CDR2 YYREEE (reference sequence). The CDR3 extends over 14 amino acids. Trimming stripped 1 base from V and 4 bases from J, with 10 bases between. DNA of the CDR3: TGTGCCAGCAGCTTGCTAGCGAGCGCAGATACGCAGTATTTT. As protein: CASSLLASADTQYF. The full variable domain, rest sourced from reference TRBV5-4 and TRBJ2-3, is ETGVTQSPTHLIKTRGQQVTLRCSSQSGHNTVSWYQQALGQGPQFIFQYYREEENGRGNFPPRFSGLQFPNYSSELNVNALELDDSALYLCASSLLASADTQYFGPGTRLTVL.

This rearrangement joins TRBV4-1 to TRBJ2-7; TRBD2 might be the D (6 bases). CDR3 length equals 15 residues. The V gene's germline CDR1 is MGHRA and CDR2 YSYEKL. V shed 4 bases and J shed 2 bases, with 15 bases lying between them. DNA of the CDR3: TGCGCCAGCAGCCCTAGCGAGGAGAGCGCCTACGAGCAGTACTTC. Amino acids: CASSPSEESAYEQYF.

The J gene is TRBJ1-3, the V gene TRBV27; D is uncertain. Trimming shortened V by 3 bases and J by 3 bases, and 12 bases separated the two germline ends. Germline assignment: CDR1 MNHEY and CDR2 SMNVEV (reference sequence). This CDR3 region has 15 residues. Here the CDR3 reads CASSLGGLCGNTIYF. As DNA, the CDR3 is TGTGCCAGCAGTTTGGGAGGGCTTTGTGGAAACACCATATATTTT.

The V call is TRBV9, the J call TRBJ2-1, with 16 bases lining up with TRBD2. Germline V gene sequence: CDR1 SGDLS, CDR2 YYNGEE. This CDR3 contains 18 residues. J gave up 0 bases and V 4 bases, and 4 bases lay outside the gene matches. CDR3 loop: CASSTGLAGGPSYNEQFF. CDR3 DNA: TGTGCCAGCAGCACGGGACTAGCGGGAGGGCCCTCCTACAATGAGCAGTTCTTC.

The CDR3 here is CAWSVGAGRGSYNSPLHF. In DNA form, the CDR3 reads TGTGCCTGGAGTGTAGGGGCAGGGAGGGGGTCCTATAATTCACCCCTCCACTTT. The chain is built from TRBV30 and TRBJ1-6, with D perhaps TRBD1 (6 bases). Looked up from germline, CDR1 is GTSNPN and CDR2 is SVGIG (reference sequence). The CDR3 covers 18 residues. Trimming removed 0 bases at V and 1 base at J, with 16 bases between.

CDR3 nucleotide sequence: TGTGCCAGCAGCTTGGCGGGCGGGGATCAGCCCCAGCATTTT. This sequence encodes CASSLAGGDQPQHF. The J gene is TRBJ1-5, the V gene TRBV5-5; unclear D gene. CDR1 SGHKS and CDR2 YYEKEE come from the germline V gene (reference sequence). V was trimmed by 0 bases and J by 5 bases, leaving 9 bases between them. The CDR3 length is 14 residues.

This clone was seen only once. J is TRBJ1-5 and V is TRBV27; 7 nucleotides agree with TRBD1. Germline CDR1 MNHEY, CDR2 SMNVEV (reference sequence). This CDR3 has 15 residues. Trimming cost V 5 bases and J 5 bases; bases outside gene matches: 9. The CDR3 nucleotides read TGTGCCAGCAGTCACGGGACAGAACCCTATCAGCCCCAGCATTTT. Translation gives CASSHGTEPYQPQHF.

The chain joins TRBV24-1 to TRBJ2-1; D might be TRBD2 (6 bases). In germline, CDR1 is KGHDR, CDR2 SFDVKD. Trimming left V 4 bases short and J 4 bases short, with 13 bases between. There are 15 residues in the CDR3. This CDR3 is CATSDRTKDYNEQFF. CDR3 nucleotides: TGTGCCACCAGTGACCGGACTAAGGATTACAATGAGCAGTTCTTC.

The chain has TRBV2 and TRBJ1-1; weak D call: TRBD1 (6 bases). CDR3 size: 12 residues. The V gene's germline CDR1 is SNHLY and CDR2 FYNNEI. V lost 8 bases to trimming and J lost 0 bases, with 7 bases between them. CDR3: CASGGLNTEAFF. The CDR3 DNA is TGTGCCAGCGGGGGCCTGAACACTGAAGCTTTCTTT. The full variable domain, its missing parts supplied by reference TRBV2 and TRBJ1-1, is EPEVTQTPSHQVTQMGQEVILRCVPISNHLYFYWYRQILGQKVEFLVSFYNNEISEKSEIFDDQFSVERPDGSNFTLKIRSTKLEDSAMYFCASGGLNTEAFFGQGTRLTVV.

V gene TRBV5-4 combines with J gene TRBJ2-5; a possible D gene is TRBD1 (7 bases). The CDR3 is made up of 14 amino acids. V was trimmed by 2 bases and J by 4 bases, leaving 12 bases between them. CDR1 and CDR2 from the germline V gene are SGHNT and YYREEE (reference sequence). The CDR3 region has the DNA TGTGCCAGCAGCTTATCAGGGGGGCCAGAGACCCAGTACTTC. Translating it yields CASSLSGGPETQYF.

The chain employs TRBV20-1 and TRBJ2-1; D unclear. The ends were cut back, 3 bases at V and 2 bases at J, with 17 bases in the middle. From germline, CDR1 is DFQATT and CDR2 SNEGSKA (reference sequence). The CDR3 sequence is 16 residues long. The CDR3 DNA reads as TGCAGTGCTAGTATTTTGGGGTTACGGGCCTACAATGAGCAGTTCTTC. This gives the protein CSASILGLRAYNEQFF.

V usage is TRBV7-8 and J usage is TRBJ1-1; the D is unclear. Trimming left V 1 base short and J 1 base short, with 13 bases between. The CDR3 spans 16 residues. Germline assignment: CDR1 SGHVS and CDR2 FQNEAQ. CDR3 bases: TGTGCCAGCAGCTTAGGGCGGATACTGACGAACACTGAAGCTTTCTTT. This translates into CASSLGRILTNTEAFF.

The CDR3 DNA is TGTGCCAGTCTCCGAACGGGGGGGAGAAACATTCAGTACTTC. Its protein is CASLRTGGRNIQYF. The rearrangement uses TRBV28 and TRBJ2-4, with 8 bases that match TRBD2. Germline lookup yields CDR1 MDHEN and CDR2 SYDVKM. This CDR3 is built from 14 residues. The junction had 10 bases not matched to a gene; V was cut back by 9 bases and J by 6 bases. The full variable domain, its missing parts supplied by reference TRBV28 and TRBJ2-4, is DVKVTQSSRYLVKRTGEKVFLECVQDMDHENMFWYRQDPGLGLRLIYFSYDVKMKEKGDIPEGYSVSREKKERFSLILESASTNQTSMYLCASLRTGGRNIQYFGAGTRLSVL.

The chain combines TRBV7-8 with TRBJ2-2, with 9 bases aligning to TRBD1. This CDR3 has 15 residues. V lost 5 bases, J lost 10 bases, and 11 bases stayed unmatched. Germline V gene lookup returns CDR1 SGHVS and CDR2 FQNEAQ. The CDR3 coding sequence is TGTGCCAGCAGCCGAACCGGACAGGGGTCGGAGGAGCTGTTTTTT. Translation gives CASSRTGQGSEELFF. The full variable domain, rest sourced from reference TRBV7-8 and TRBJ2-2, is GAGVSQSPRYKVAKRGQDVALRCDPISGHVSLFWYQQALGQGPEFLTYFQNEAQLDKSGLPSDRFFAERPEGSVSTLKIQRTQQEDSAVYLCASSRTGQGSEELFFGEGSRLTVL.

This chain joins TRBV28 and TRBJ1-2; D unclear. Germline CDR1 and CDR2: MDHEN and SYDVKM. The CDR3 has 12 amino acids. Trimming removed 7 bases at V and 0 bases at J, with 6 bases between. The CDR3 here is CASTGSNYGYTF. In nucleotides, the CDR3 is TGTGCCAGCACGGGATCTAACTATGGCTACACCTTC.

The chain joins TRBV18 to TRBJ2-7; possibly TRBD1 or TRBD2 for D (5 bases each). The CDR3 totals 14 residues. The V gene lost 4 bases and the J gene lost 0 bases, with 10 bases spanning the gap. The V gene's germline CDR1 is KGHSH and CDR2 LQKENI. The CDR3 protein is CASSLRDDSYEQYF. CDR3 bases: TGTGCCAGCTCACTCAGGGACGACTCCTACGAGCAGTACTTC.

V is TRBV3-1 (or the pseudogene TRBV3-2) and J is TRBJ2-7; TRBD2 aligns across 11 bases. From germline, CDR1 is LGHDT and CDR2 YNNKEL (reference sequence). There are 18 residues in the CDR3. Losses at the gene ends were 5 bases for V and 6 bases for J; bases not matched to a gene: 18. Written as DNA, the CDR3 is TGTGCCAGCAGCTATAATAGCCCTCTGGCTAGCGGGAGGATCGAGCAGTACTTC. Protein: CASSYNSPLASGRIEQYF.

J is TRBJ2-5 and V is TRBV28; 10 nucleotides align to TRBD1. V lost 0 bases to trimming and J lost 3 bases; unmatched junction nucleotides: 13. CDR3 size: 19 residues. The germline V gene encodes CDR1 MDHEN and CDR2 SYDVKM. Written as DNA, the CDR3 is TGTGCCAGCAGTTTATGGCAAGACAGGGGGCGGTCGCTTGAAGAGACCCAGTACTTC. This gives the protein CASSLWQDRGRSLEETQYF.

This chain links TRBV7-8 with TRBJ2-1, with a tentative D call TRBD2 (6 bases). The germline V gene has CDR1 SGHVS and CDR2 FQNEAQ. CDR3 length: 14 residues. Trimming stripped 6 bases from V and 4 bases from J, with 13 bases between. The CDR3 protein is CASSPGETYNEQFF. CDR3 bases: TGTGCCAGCAGTCCGGGAGAGACGTACAATGAGCAGTTCTTC.

In this sample, this clone turned up once. The chain employs TRBV5-1 and TRBJ2-7; a weak D match, TRBD1 (6 bases). In germline, CDR1 is SGHRS, CDR2 YFSETQ. V shed 3 bases and J shed 2 bases, with 15 bases lying between them. The CDR3 length is 15 residues. This CDR3 reads CASSWTRDKTYEQYF. In nucleotides, the CDR3 is TGCGCCAGCAGCTGGACCCGGGACAAAACCTACGAGCAGTACTTC.

This clone turned up a few times. The chain links TRBV5-6 to TRBJ2-2, with TRBD1 identical over 8 bases. The length of the CDR3 is 16 residues. Germline V CDR1 and CDR2: SGHDT, YYEEEE. The trim removed 4 bases at V and 3 bases at J, leaving 8 bases unmatched. DNA of the CDR3: TGTGCCAGCAGCGCAGGGACAGGACATTACACCGGGGAGCTGTTTTTT. It specifies CASSAGTGHYTGELFF.

J is TRBJ2-5 and V is TRBV7-9; no clear D gene. The germline CDR1 and CDR2 sequences are SEHNR and FQNEAQ (reference sequence). The CDR3 consists of 11 residues. V dropped 5 bases and J dropped 3 bases, with 4 bases sitting between them. In nucleotides, the CDR3 is TGTGCCAGCAGCCAAGAAGAGACCCAGTACTTC. It codes for CASSQEETQYF.

The rearrangement joins TRBV24-1 to TRBJ1-2; D is possibly TRBD1 (5 bases). CDR3 length: 13 residues. Germline lookup yields CDR1 KGHDR and CDR2 SFDVKD. Trimming removed 5 bases at V and 5 bases at J, with 11 bases between. The CDR3 protein is CATSGGPAYGYTF. The CDR3 nucleotides read TGTGCCACCAGTGGGGGCCCTGCTTATGGCTACACCTTC.

The rearrangement uses TRBV5-1 and TRBJ2-5; no clear D gene. V was trimmed by 3 bases and J by 5 bases, leaving 14 bases between them. Germline V gives CDR1 SGHRS, CDR2 YFSETQ. CDR3 size: 14 residues. This CDR3 reads CASSYGIIEETQYF. The CDR3 nucleotides are TGCGCCAGCAGCTACGGAATTATCGAGGAGACCCAGTACTTC.

This clone was seen only a few times. The genes are TRBV6-1 and TRBJ2-7; a possible D gene is TRBD2 (5 bases). The CDR3 runs 14 residues. Trimming took off 2 bases at V and 6 bases at J, with 14 bases between the two ends. From germline, CDR1 is MNHNS and CDR2 SASEGT. The DNA of the CDR3 is TGTGCCAGCAGTGAATCGGAAGAGGCGGGCGAGCAGTACTTC. Translated, it gives CASSESEEAGEQYF.

The CDR3 nucleotides read TGTGCCATCAGTGAGAGAGGCCCTAACTATGGCTACACCTTC. This gives the protein CAISERGPNYGYTF. The V gene is TRBV10-3, the J gene TRBJ1-2; no firm D call. CDR3 length equals 14 residues. Germline CDR1 is ENHRY and CDR2 is SYGVKD. Trimming took 2 bases from V and 0 from J, leaving 7 bases between them.

V gene TRBV5-1 combines with J gene TRBJ1-1; the D is unclear. CDR3 length: 16 amino acids. The V end lost 3 bases, the J end lost 0 bases, and 15 bases lay between the germline ends. Per the germline V gene, CDR1 is SGHRS and CDR2 is YFSETQ. The CDR3 bases are TGCGCCAGCAGCTCGCATGATCAGACCCTGAACACTGAAGCTTTCTTT. Its translation is CASSSHDQTLNTEAFF. The full variable domain, with the rest looked up from reference TRBV5-1 and TRBJ1-1, is KAGVTQTPRYLIKTRGQQVTLSCSPISGHRSVSWYQQTPGQGLQFLFEYFSETQRNKGNFPGRFSGRQFSNSRSEMNVSTLELGDSALYLCASSSHDQTLNTEAFFGQGTRLTVV.